This TCR beta chain derives from a study of glioma-infiltrating T cells after dendritic cell vaccination (dated by TCRdb to 2015 to 2016). About the investigation overall: The cohort included 15 or so glioblastoma patients drawn from Phase I and II dendritic cell vaccination trials, of whom 9 were newly diagnosed and 6 had recurrent disease. Autologous tumor lysate-pulsed dendritic cell vaccination was administered to the patients between about 2003 and 2012. The vaccine consisted of monocyte-derived dendritic cells cultured less than eight days with IL-4 and GM-CSF, then pulsed overnight with autologous tumor lysate. Each patient was given three intradermal dendritic cell vaccine injections, spaced two weeks apart, in the arm below the axilla. In glioblastoma patients vaccinated with dendritic cells, deep sequencing of TCR beta CDR3 regions served to measure tumor-infiltrating lymphocyte content and to compare repertoires between tumor and blood. Survival after dendritic cell vaccination was correlated with TCR sequencing metrics such as TIL content and the overlap between tumor and blood repertoires. Paper-wide results and their limitations: The cohort was small and heterogeneous, only a few patients had full blood and tumor sets, and even fewer had initial-recurrent tumor pairs. After dendritic cell vaccination, a higher estimated pretreatment TIL content predicted longer time to progression and longer overall survival. No direct relationship between TCR clonality and survival was found, suggesting that a diverse polyclonal response may matter. The three-group TCR overlap response model was characterized as speculative, and prospective validation of the model was stated to be required.

TCRB CDR3 regions were amplified from around 1.9 ug genomic DNA, or all available DNA if less, using the immunoSEQ assay. The multiplex PCR relied on 60 forward primers for TCR V beta segments and 13 reverse primers for J beta segments. To estimate reads per starting template, synthetic control templates were spiked into each sample at limiting dilution. Sequencing produced 87 bp reads on the Illumina HiSeq System. As for the authors' bioinformatics: PCR and sequencing errors were removed by merging closely related sequences with a nearest neighbor algorithm. TCR overlap was defined as the percentage of unique tumor TCR beta sequences that were also found in the peripheral blood of the same patient. As stored in TCRdb, this immuneACCESS dataset retains in-frame rearrangements with V and J assigned. A fraction of the clones does not appear; measured against another copy, unresolved V genes explain less than half of the discrepancy, and the remainder lacks a known reason. For V, J and clone size, that table is used; D and trimming come from the DNA. Within this sample are fewer than 85,000 clones, with 65% to 90% of them counted one time only. The ten biggest clones cover under 8% of the sample.

About this clone itself: Its antigen target is currently unknown. The record has no base qualities; no much larger clone is one base away.

Selection of patients required sufficient residual fresh-frozen tumor tissue and over two years of available survival data. Although molecular status otherwise differed among the glioblastoma patients, no patient had an isocitrate dehydrogenase mutation. PBMC collection took place before vaccination, two weeks after the third vaccination, and at tumor progression if progression occurred. Genomic DNA was extracted with the Qiagen DNeasy Blood extraction Kit. Including the terminal cysteine and phenylalanine, the CDR3 comprises 13 residues. The CDR3 DNA has 39 bases and is translated from base 1. CDR1 and CDR2, per the germline V gene, are MNHNS and SASEGT. Compared with germline, V lacks 4 bases and J lacks 3 bases; bases without a gene match: 3.

The source is a human donor with glioblastoma. The chain is assembled from TRBV6-1 and TRBJ2-7; TRBD1 matches 7 bases in the middle. Sequenced here: blood, sampled before dendritic cell vaccination. The CDR3 region: CASSVDRDYEQYF. Read as DNA, the sequence is TGTGCCAGCAGTGTCGACAGGGACTACGAGCAGTACTTC.